One and the same sample provided the 24 T cell receptor beta chains below, sequenced in a study of blood T cell repertoires in COVID-19. Produced via immunoSEQ multiplex PCR; TCRdb's table is partial and in-frame only. The data contain around 87,000 clones, almost 80% of them singletons. Sequencing input: peripheral blood. Receptors were obtained from a human donor in a cohort sampled during active COVID-19.

In its sample, this clone was seen a few times. The V gene is TRBV11-2, the J gene TRBJ2-2, with no clear D. CDR3 size: 13 residues. V was cut by 3 bases and J by 6 bases, with 8 bases left in between. Germline V gene lookup returns CDR1 SGHAT and CDR2 FQNNGV. This chain's CDR3 is CASSFRASGELFF. The CDR3 DNA follows: TGTGCCAGCAGCTTTCGAGCGTCCGGGGAGCTGTTTTTT.

The chain uses TRBV4-2 and TRBJ2-1, with 7 bases that match TRBD2. Germline V lookup: CDR1 LGHNA, CDR2 YNFKEQ. The ends lost 0 bases at V and 0 bases at J; junction bases unmatched: 5. The CDR3 consists of 17 residues. CDR3 coding DNA: TGTGCCAGCAGCCAAGAACCGGGCGGGAGCTCCTACAATGAGCAGTTCTTC. It yields the protein CASSQEPGGSSYNEQFF.

The chain has TRBV9 and TRBJ1-4; 9 bases fit TRBD1. With V trimmed by 0 bases and J by 7 bases, 4 bases remained unmatched. The CDR3 totals 15 residues. Germline CDR1 reads SGDLS; CDR2 reads YYNGEE. The CDR3 protein is CASSVGDRETEKLFF. The CDR3 DNA is TGTGCCAGCAGCGTAGGGGACAGGGAAACTGAAAAACTGTTTTTT.

The chain links TRBV19 to TRBJ1-4, with 11 bases matching TRBD1. Germline values: CDR1 LNHDA, CDR2 SQIVND (reference sequence). The CDR3 runs 14 residues. V gave up 9 bases and J gave up 7 bases; unmatched junction bases: 7. CDR3 in DNA: TGTGCCAGCCAGGACAGGGGGCGAAGTGAAAAACTGTTTTTT. Amino acids: CASQDRGRSEKLFF.

The chain is built from TRBV4-1 and TRBJ2-7, with D perhaps TRBD1 (6 bases). The CDR3 is made up of 13 amino acids. The V gene's germline CDR1 is MGHRA and CDR2 YSYEKL. The V and J ends lost 4 bases and 11 bases respectively, with 18 bases between them. The CDR3 here is CASSPTSMGTKYF. The CDR3 nucleotides are TGCGCCAGCAGCCCTACGTCGATGGGGACAAAGTACTTC.

In DNA form, the CDR3 reads TGTGCCAGCAGTTACCAGGGCAACTACGAGCAGTACTTC. Translating gives CASSYQGNYEQYF. The gene calls are TRBV6-5 and TRBJ2-7; D may be TRBD1 (5 bases). The germline V and J ends were trimmed by 2 bases and 3 bases, with 8 bases remaining between them. There are 13 residues in the CDR3. CDR1 MNHEY and CDR2 SVGAGI come from the germline V gene.

This clone was picked up one time. The chain has TRBV10-3 and TRBJ1-1; no definite D call. The V end lost 6 bases, the J end lost 1 base, and 9 bases lay between the germline ends. The CDR3 spans 13 residues. CDR1 and CDR2 (germline): ENHRY, SYGVKD. The CDR3 protein is CAISPYGNTEAFF. The CDR3 DNA reads as TGTGCCATCAGCCCCTATGGGAACACTGAAGCTTTCTTT.

This clone came up many times. This rearrangement joins TRBV30 to TRBJ1-6, with 10 bases matching TRBD1. Per the germline V gene, CDR1 is GTSNPN and CDR2 is SVGIG (reference sequence). V lost 3 bases, J lost 10 bases, and 3 bases stayed unmatched. This CDR3 is 13 amino acids long. The CDR3 is CAWRGTGVSPLHF. CDR3 DNA: TGTGCCTGGAGGGGGACAGGGGTCTCACCCCTCCACTTT.

This clone was observed many times. The rearrangement uses TRBV7-6 and TRBJ2-2, with 8 bases fitting TRBD1. Unmatched junction bases numbered 11, after V lost 5 bases and J lost 6 bases. Germline V gene data show CDR1 as SGHVS and CDR2 as FNYEAQ. The CDR3 length is 16 residues. CDR3 nucleotides: TGTGCCAGCAGCCTCTCTGGGGCAGGGGGCCCCGGGGAGCTGTTTTTT. It yields the protein CASSLSGAGGPGELFF.

As DNA, the CDR3 is TGTGCCAGTAGTAGACAGGGTAGCGGGGAGCTGTTTTTT. This codes for CASSRQGSGELFF. V and J are TRBV19 and TRBJ2-2; 7 bases map to TRBD1. Per the germline V gene, CDR1 is LNHDA and CDR2 is SQIVND (reference sequence). The CDR3 extends over 13 amino acids. The V segment lost 4 bases and the J segment 7 bases; nucleotides outside the gene matches: 3.

Only a few counts were recorded for this clone. The chain has TRBV2 and TRBJ1-1; 9 bases line up with TRBD1. CDR1 and CDR2 (germline): SNHLY, FYNNEI. Unmatched junction bases numbered 2, after V lost 6 bases and J lost 3 bases. This CDR3 is 13 amino acids long. CDR3 in DNA: TGTGCCAGCAGCGGACAGGGGTACACTGAAGCTTTCTTT. Translated: CASSGQGYTEAFF. Based on the CDR3 plus reference TRBV2 and TRBJ1-1, the full variable domain is EPEVTQTPSHQVTQMGQEVILRCVPISNHLYFYWYRQILGQKVEFLVSFYNNEISEKSEIFDDQFSVERPDGSNFTLKIRSTKLEDSAMYFCASSGQGYTEAFFGQGTRLTVV.

The CDR3 DNA is TGTGCCTGGGGGGCCGGGACAGGGCGTAATTCACCCCTCCACTTT. This sequence encodes CAWGAGTGRNSPLHF. This rearrangement joins TRBV30 to TRBJ1-6; 9 bases map to TRBD1. The V and J ends lost 5 bases and 6 bases, in that order; junction bases with no gene match: 8. From germline, CDR1 is GTSNPN and CDR2 SVGIG (reference sequence). CDR3 length: 15 residues.

The J gene is TRBJ1-1, the V gene TRBV5-1; 7 bases agree with TRBD1. V dropped 4 bases and J dropped 5; count of bases not matched to a gene: 5. Looked up from germline, CDR1 is SGHRS and CDR2 is YFSETQ. The CDR3 has 13 amino acids. CDR3 sequence reads: CASSGDSPTEAFF. DNA for the CDR3: TGCGCCAGCAGCGGGGACAGTCCTACTGAAGCTTTCTTT.

This clone was seen a handful of times. The chain recombines TRBV2 with TRBJ1-5, with a possible D match to TRBD1 (6 bases). The CDR3 sequence is 14 residues long. Germline V gives CDR1 SNHLY, CDR2 FYNNEI. Trimming removed 6 bases from V and 4 bases from J, with 13 bases in between. The CDR3 loop is CASSPQRGNQPQHF. The CDR3 bases are TGTGCCAGCAGCCCACAGAGGGGGAATCAGCCCCAGCATTTT.

The V and J genes are TRBV2 and TRBJ1-2, with a possible D match to TRBD1 (5 bases). V lost 2 bases, J lost 6 bases, and 10 bases lay in between. CDR1 SNHLY and CDR2 FYNNEI come from the germline V gene. CDR3 length: 13 amino acids. Here the CDR3 DNA reads TGTGCCAGCAGTGAACCCAGGGTGCATGGCTACACCTTC. Encoded protein: CASSEPRVHGYTF.

This clone was detected many times. The CDR3 reads CASSLGDINQPQHF. For the CDR3, the DNA is TGTGCCAGCAGCTTAGGGGACATCAATCAGCCCCAGCATTTT. The rearrangement joins TRBV7-9 to TRBJ1-5; D may be TRBD1 (6 bases). The CDR3 length is 14 residues. The germline V and J ends were trimmed by 1 base and 3 bases, with 7 bases remaining between them. Germline V CDR1 and CDR2: SEHNR, FQNEAQ (reference sequence).

The chain uses TRBV28 and TRBJ1-5, with D unresolved. The CDR3 is 13 amino acids. Per the germline V gene, CDR1 is MDHEN and CDR2 is SYDVKM. Trimming cost V 7 bases and J 3 bases, with 10 bases left between them. The CDR3 loop reads CASNPGNNQPQHF. The CDR3 region has the DNA TGTGCCAGCAACCCCGGTAACAATCAGCCCCAGCATTTT.

The CDR3 loop is CASSLRRGTEAFF. CDR3 nucleotide sequence: TGTGCCAGCAGCTTAAGACGGGGGACTGAAGCTTTCTTT. The chain employs TRBV5-8 and TRBJ1-1; tentatively, D is TRBD1 (5 bases). The CDR3 is 13 residues long. V lost 2 bases and J 5 bases, leaving 10 bases between the germline ends. Germline CDR1 and CDR2: SGHTS and YDEGEE.

The chain combines TRBV5-1 with TRBJ2-3; TRBD2 matches 8 bases. Germline V gives CDR1 SGHRS, CDR2 YFSETQ. CDR3 size: 14 residues. With 4 bases clipped from V and 5 bases from J, the junction kept 6 bases outside the gene matches. The CDR3 DNA is TGCGCCAGCAGCACGGGACTAGGGGGAGATACGCAGTATTTT. This encodes CASSTGLGGDTQYF.

The chain has TRBV7-9 and TRBJ1-2; 9 bases align to TRBD1. This CDR3 is built from 14 residues. J gave up 7 bases and V 1 base, and 4 bases lay outside the gene matches. Germline CDR1 SEHNR, CDR2 FQNEAQ (reference sequence). The CDR3 loop is CASSLGDRAGGYTF. In nucleotides, the CDR3 is TGTGCCAGCAGCTTAGGGGACAGGGCGGGTGGCTACACCTTC.

The CDR3 here is CASSPPIPLSYEQYF. The DNA for the CDR3 is TGTGCCAGCAGCCCCCCTATCCCTCTCTCCTACGAGCAGTACTTC. The gene calls are TRBV9 and TRBJ2-7; D is undetermined. Germline-derived CDR1 and CDR2 are SGDLS and YYNGEE. Trimming left V 4 bases short and J 0 bases short, with 14 bases between. CDR3 length: 15 amino acids.

The chain links TRBV6-6 to TRBJ2-7, with a possible D match to TRBD1 (6 bases). CDR1 and CDR2 from the germline V gene are MNHNY and SVGAGI (reference sequence). V was trimmed by 8 bases and J by 0 bases, leaving 17 bases between them. This CDR3 comprises 15 residues. This CDR3 is CASLMGTGSSYEQYF. The CDR3 bases are TGTGCCAGCTTAATGGGTACAGGGAGCTCCTACGAGCAGTACTTC.

The V gene is TRBV2, the J gene TRBJ2-3; D unclear. CDR1 SNHLY and CDR2 FYNNEI come from the germline V gene. With 6 bases removed from V and 4 bases from J, the gap between germline ends came to 8 bases. The CDR3 sequence is 12 residues long. As DNA, the CDR3 is TGTGCCAGCAGGAGACTGTCAGATACGCAGTATTTT. Translated: CASRRLSDTQYF.

The genes are TRBV29-1 and TRBJ2-5; 8 bases fit TRBD1. V was clipped by 6 bases and J by 5 bases; unmatched bases: 11. Germline V gives CDR1 SQVTM, CDR2 ANQGSEA. The CDR3 is 14 residues long. The DNA of the CDR3 is TGCAGCGTCCCGGACAGGGCTGGAATGGAGACCCAGTACTTC. Amino acids: CSVPDRAGMETQYF.